The rows below give T cell receptor beta chains drawn from one sample of a study of blood T cells in healthy people across ages. TCRdb reanalysed the 5' RACE reads using MiXCR and keeps one entry per CDR3 protein. The data show around 1,900,000 distinct CDR3 sequences, about two fifths seen once. The specimen sequenced was blood. These receptors came from a human donor in good health. CDR3s include the opening cysteine and the closing phenylalanine or tryptophan. D genes are given only for firm matches. The listing skips clone size in some rows; elsewhere it reads once, few, many or a size class.

D	J	size	V	DNA	CDR3
.	TRBJ1-2	few	TRBV24-1	TGTGCCACCAGTGATCGGGGCTATGGCTACACCTTC	CATSDRGYGYTF
TRBD1	TRBJ2-2	.	TRBV7-2	TGTGCCAGCAGCTTAGCAAGGACAGGGGGCGGTTCCGGGGAGCTGTTGTTT	CASSLARTGGGSGELLF
TRBD1	TRBJ1-2	once	TRBV7-9	TGTGCCAGCAGCCACCGGGACAGGGGGGTAGGCTATGGCTACACCTTC	CASSHRDRGVGYGYTF
.	TRBJ1-5	.	TRBV5-1	TGCGCCAGCAGCTTGGACGACAGGCCCAGCGAGCCCCAGCATTTT	CASSLDDRPSEPQHF
.	TRBJ1-1	.	TRBV2	TGTGCCAGCAAGGGTACCCCACCTGAAGCTTTCTTT	CASKGTPPEAFF
.	TRBJ2-5	.	TRBV7-2	TGTGCCAGCAATTATTGGGAGACCCAGTACTTC	CASNYWETQYF
.	TRBJ1-2	few	TRBV2	TGTGCCAGCAGTTCCAGGGCTTGGGGGCCCGGGTATGGCTACACCTTC	CASSSRAWGPGYGYTF
.	TRBJ2-7	few	TRBV5-1	TGCGCCAGCAGCTTGTTTTGGGGGGCCAACTCCTACGAGCAGTACTTC	CASSLFWGANSYEQYF
.	TRBJ2-7	few	TRBV28	TGTGCCAGCAGTCAAACGGGCAGCTCGGGTTACGAGCAGTACTTC	CASSQTGSSGYEQYF
.	TRBJ1-2	.	TRBV29-1	TGCAGCGTTCAAGGGACGGATTATGGCTACACCTTC	CSVQGTDYGYTF
TRBD2	TRBJ2-2	.	TRBV7-8	TGTGCCAGCAGCTCCGGGGGGAGGAACGGGGAGCTGTTTTTT	CASSSGGRNGELFF